This section outlines one T cell receptor (beta chain) sequence together with its context. Its antigen is as yet unknown. This sample was taken from a study of T-cell reconstitution after alpha-beta-depleted transplantation in children. Study conclusions and caveats: Several hundred expanded graft clones reportedly supplied alpha-beta T cells about two months after transplant. T-cell counts and diversity at one year post-transplant came mainly from newly produced T cells.

A library of TCRbeta sequences, prepared with unique molecular identifiers, was generated. One entry per CDR3 protein, called by TCRdb with MiXCR from the PCR reads. Found here are about 350,000 distinct CDR3 sequences, 15% to 20% of them singletons; the top ten hold approximately 38%. This receptor was identified in a male patient between 2 and 10 years old who had a stem cell transplant for acute lymphoblastic leukemia, so the T cells may come from the graft donor. Sequencing used PBMCs, mostly from graft donor cells, obtained 360 days after TCRalphabeta/CD19-depleted stem cell transplant.

The CDR3 is CASNRELPDTQYF. CDR3 DNA sequence: TGTGCCAGCAACCGGGAGCTTCCAGATACGCAGTATTTT. The genes are TRBV6-6 and TRBJ2-3, with a weak D call TRBD2 (6 bases). The CDR3 contains 13 residues. CDR1 is MNHNY, CDR2 SVGAGI, per germline (reference sequence). Trimming removed 7 bases at V and 4 bases at J, with 12 bases between.